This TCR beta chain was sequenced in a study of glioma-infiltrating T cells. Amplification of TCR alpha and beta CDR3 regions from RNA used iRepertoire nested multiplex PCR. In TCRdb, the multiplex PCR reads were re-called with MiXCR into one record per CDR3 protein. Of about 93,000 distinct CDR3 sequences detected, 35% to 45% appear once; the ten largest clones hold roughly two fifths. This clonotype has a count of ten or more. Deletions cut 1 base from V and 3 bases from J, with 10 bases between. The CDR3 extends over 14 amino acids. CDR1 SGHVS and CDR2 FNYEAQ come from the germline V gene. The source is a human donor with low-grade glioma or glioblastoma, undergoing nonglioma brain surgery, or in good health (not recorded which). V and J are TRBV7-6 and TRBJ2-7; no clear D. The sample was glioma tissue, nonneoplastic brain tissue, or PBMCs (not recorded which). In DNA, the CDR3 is TGTGCCAGCAGCTTAGACGGGCGGTACTACGAGCAGTACTTC. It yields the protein CASSLDGRYYEQYF.